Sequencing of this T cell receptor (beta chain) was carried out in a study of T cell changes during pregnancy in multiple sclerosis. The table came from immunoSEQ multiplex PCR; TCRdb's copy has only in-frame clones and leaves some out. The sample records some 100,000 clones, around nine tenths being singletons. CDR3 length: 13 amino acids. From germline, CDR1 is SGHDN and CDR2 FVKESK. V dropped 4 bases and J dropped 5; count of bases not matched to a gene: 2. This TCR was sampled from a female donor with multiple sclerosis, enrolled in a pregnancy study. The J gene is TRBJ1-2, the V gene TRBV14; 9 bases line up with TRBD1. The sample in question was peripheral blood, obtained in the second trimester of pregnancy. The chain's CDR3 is CASSLGTGYGYTF. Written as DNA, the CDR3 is TGTGCCAGCAGCCTCGGGACAGGGTATGGCTACACCTTC.